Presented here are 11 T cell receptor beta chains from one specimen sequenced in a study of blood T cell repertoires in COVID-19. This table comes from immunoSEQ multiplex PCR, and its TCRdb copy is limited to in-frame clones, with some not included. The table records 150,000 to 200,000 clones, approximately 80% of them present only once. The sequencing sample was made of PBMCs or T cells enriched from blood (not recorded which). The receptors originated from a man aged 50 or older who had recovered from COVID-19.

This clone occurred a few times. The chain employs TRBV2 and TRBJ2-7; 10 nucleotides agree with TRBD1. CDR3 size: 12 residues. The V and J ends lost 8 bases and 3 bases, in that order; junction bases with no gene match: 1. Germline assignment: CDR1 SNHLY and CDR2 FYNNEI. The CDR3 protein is CASRDRGYEQYF. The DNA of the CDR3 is TGTGCCAGCCGGGACAGGGGCTACGAGCAGTACTTC.

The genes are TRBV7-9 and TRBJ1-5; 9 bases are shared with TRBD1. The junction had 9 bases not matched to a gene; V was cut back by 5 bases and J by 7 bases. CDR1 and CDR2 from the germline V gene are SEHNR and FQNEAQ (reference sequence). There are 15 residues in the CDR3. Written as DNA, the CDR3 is TGTGCCAGCAGCCCCCCGGGGACAGGGAACCAGCCCCAGCATTTT. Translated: CASSPPGTGNQPQHF.

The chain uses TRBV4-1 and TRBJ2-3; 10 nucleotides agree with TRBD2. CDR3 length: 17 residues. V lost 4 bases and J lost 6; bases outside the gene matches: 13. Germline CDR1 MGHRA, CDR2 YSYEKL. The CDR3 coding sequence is TGCGCCAGCAGCCGCACCTCCCCAGCGGGGGGGCCGGATACGCAGTATTTT. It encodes CASSRTSPAGGPDTQYF.

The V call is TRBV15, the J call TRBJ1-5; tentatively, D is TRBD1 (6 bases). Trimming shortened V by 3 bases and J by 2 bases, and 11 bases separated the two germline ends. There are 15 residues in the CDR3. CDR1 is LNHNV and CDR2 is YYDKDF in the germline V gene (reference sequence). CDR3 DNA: TGTGCCACCAGCAGGGGGGCGGCTGGCAATCAGCCCCAGCATTTT. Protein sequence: CATSRGAAGNQPQHF.

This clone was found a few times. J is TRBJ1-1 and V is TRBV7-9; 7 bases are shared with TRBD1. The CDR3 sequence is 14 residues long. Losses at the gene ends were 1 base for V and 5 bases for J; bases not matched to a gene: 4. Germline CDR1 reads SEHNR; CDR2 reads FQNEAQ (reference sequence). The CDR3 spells CASSLDQGQTEAFF. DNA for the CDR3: TGTGCCAGCAGCTTAGATCAGGGACAGACTGAAGCTTTCTTT.

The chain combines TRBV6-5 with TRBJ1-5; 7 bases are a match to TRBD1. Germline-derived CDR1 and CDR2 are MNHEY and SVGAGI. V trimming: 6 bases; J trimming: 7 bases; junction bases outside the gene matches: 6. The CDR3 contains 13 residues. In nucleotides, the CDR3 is TGTGCCAGCAGCCTACAACAGGGGCAGCCCCAGCATTTT. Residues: CASSLQQGQPQHF.

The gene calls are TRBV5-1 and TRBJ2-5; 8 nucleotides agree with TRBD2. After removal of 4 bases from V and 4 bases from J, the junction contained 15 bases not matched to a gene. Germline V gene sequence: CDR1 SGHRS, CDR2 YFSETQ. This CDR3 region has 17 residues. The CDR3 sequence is CASSPAPPSGGGETQYF. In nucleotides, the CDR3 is TGCGCCAGCAGCCCTGCCCCCCCCAGCGGGGGAGGAGAGACCCAGTACTTC.

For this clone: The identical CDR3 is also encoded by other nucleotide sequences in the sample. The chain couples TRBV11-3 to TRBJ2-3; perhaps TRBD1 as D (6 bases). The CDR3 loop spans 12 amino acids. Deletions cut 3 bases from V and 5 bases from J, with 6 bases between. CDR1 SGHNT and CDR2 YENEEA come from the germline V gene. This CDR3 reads CASSLTGDTQYF. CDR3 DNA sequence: TGTGCCAGCAGCTTGACAGGAGATACGCAGTATTTT.

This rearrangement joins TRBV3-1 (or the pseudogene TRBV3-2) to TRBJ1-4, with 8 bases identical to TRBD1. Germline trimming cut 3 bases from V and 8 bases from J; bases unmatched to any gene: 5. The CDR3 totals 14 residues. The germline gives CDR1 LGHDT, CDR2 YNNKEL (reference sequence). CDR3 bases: TGTGCCAGCAGCCAGTCAGGGGGCCTAGAAAAACTGTTTTTT. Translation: CASSQSGGLEKLFF.

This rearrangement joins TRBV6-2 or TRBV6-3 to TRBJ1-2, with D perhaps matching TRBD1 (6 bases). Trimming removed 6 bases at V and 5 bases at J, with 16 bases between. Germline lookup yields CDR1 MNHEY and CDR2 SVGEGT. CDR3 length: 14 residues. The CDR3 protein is CASSKGRGNYGYTF. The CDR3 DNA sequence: TGTGCCAGCAGCAAAGGAAGGGGGAATTATGGCTACACCTTC.

The CDR3 DNA is TGTGCCAGCAGCCGCACCGGCGGGGCCTACGAGCAGTACTTC. It specifies CASSRTGGAYEQYF. The V call is TRBV7-2, the J call TRBJ2-7; a possible D gene is TRBD2 (6 bases). Germline-derived CDR1 and CDR2 are SGHTA and FQGNSA. The CDR3 runs 14 residues. The V and J ends lost 5 bases and 2 bases respectively, with 13 bases between them.